One sample yielded the 14 T cell receptor beta chains listed below, sequenced in a study of blood T cell repertoires in COVID-19. Assay: immunoSEQ multiplex PCR; the TCRdb copy retains only in-frame clones and omits some. The table lists 120,000 or so clones, under 85% of them singletons. Sequences were obtained from peripheral blood. The receptors here all came from a man in his 60s with acute or convalescent COVID-19.

J is TRBJ2-7 and V is TRBV11-2, with 7 bases fitting TRBD1. Germline CDR1 reads SGHAT; CDR2 reads FQNNGV. V was pared by 4 bases and J by 3 bases, with 9 bases of the junction left unmatched. The CDR3 length is 15 residues. Here the CDR3 DNA reads TGTGCCAGCAGCTCTGGACAGGCGCCCGTCTACGAGCAGTACTTC. Its translation: CASSSGQAPVYEQYF.

In this sample, this clone turned up a few times. The V and J genes are TRBV6-6 and TRBJ2-7; possible D gene TRBD1, 6 bases. CDR1 is MNHNY and CDR2 is SVGAGI in the germline V gene (reference sequence). The V and J ends lost 5 bases and 3 bases respectively, with 11 bases between them. CDR3 length: 13 residues. The CDR3 DNA sequence: TGTGCCAGCAGTAGGACAGTTAACTACGAGCAGTACTTC. Translation: CASSRTVNYEQYF.

The chain carries TRBV5-1 and TRBJ2-3, with a tentative D call TRBD2 (6 bases). The CDR3 runs to 15 residues. Trimming pared 3 bases from V and 1 base from J, leaving 12 bases between. CDR1 SGHRS and CDR2 YFSETQ come from the germline V gene. The CDR3 reads CASSSDSGGTDTQYF. The DNA of the CDR3 is TGCGCCAGCAGCTCGGACTCGGGGGGCACAGATACGCAGTATTTT.

This sequence joins TRBV29-1 and TRBJ1-2; 8 bases line up with TRBD1. V was clipped by 7 bases and J by 4 bases; unmatched bases: 5. This CDR3 region has 12 residues. CDR1 and CDR2 from the germline V gene are SQVTM and ANQGSEA. The CDR3 sequence is CSGRTGSYGYTF. The CDR3, as DNA: TGCAGCGGCCGGACAGGGAGCTATGGCTACACCTTC.

The V and J genes are TRBV4-2 and TRBJ2-3, with D unclear. The CDR3 runs 16 residues. CDR1 and CDR2 (germline): LGHNA, YNFKEQ. Trimming stripped 1 base from V and 2 bases from J, with 13 bases between. CDR3 amino acids: CASSQGPPGFTDTQYF. The CDR3 nucleotides are TGTGCCAGCAGCCAAGGACCCCCCGGGTTCACAGATACGCAGTATTTT.

The chain is built from TRBV5-1 and TRBJ2-5; unclear D gene. Germline V gives CDR1 SGHRS, CDR2 YFSETQ. Trimming took 4 bases from V and 14 from J, leaving 15 bases between them. This CDR3 has 11 residues. The CDR3 nucleotides are TGCGCCAGCAGCGAAGCAGGCCGGTTCTACTTC. Translated: CASSEAGRFYF.

This sequence joins TRBV28 and TRBJ1-4; weak D call: TRBD1 (6 bases). The V gene's germline CDR1 is MDHEN and CDR2 SYDVKM. Trimming removed 3 bases from V and 4 bases from J, with 15 bases in between. The CDR3 has 16 amino acids. Here the CDR3 reads CASSFSGGRINEKLFF. The CDR3, as DNA: TGTGCCAGCAGTTTCTCGGGGGGGCGCATTAATGAAAAACTGTTTTTT. Variable domain in full (rest from reference TRBV28 and TRBJ1-4): DVKVTQSSRYLVKRTGEKVFLECVQDMDHENMFWYRQDPGLGLRLIYFSYDVKMKEKGDIPEGYSVSREKKERFSLILESASTNQTSMYLCASSFSGGRINEKLFFGSGTQLSVL.

The chain employs TRBV5-4 and TRBJ1-3; D is perhaps TRBD1 (5 bases). V gave up 7 bases and J gave up 0 bases, with 14 bases separating them. The CDR3 spans 15 residues. Germline-derived CDR1 and CDR2 are SGHNT and YYREEE (reference sequence). For the CDR3, the DNA is TGTGCCAGCGCGGGGGACCCCTCCTCTGGAAACACCATATATTTT. Translating it yields CASAGDPSSGNTIYF.

The chain employs TRBV18 and TRBJ2-1; TRBD2 matches 9 bases. The germline V gene encodes CDR1 KGHSH and CDR2 LQKENI. V gave up 6 bases and J gave up 7 bases; unmatched junction bases: 7. The CDR3 runs 14 residues. The CDR3 here is CASSLLAGVNEQFF. DNA of the CDR3: TGTGCCAGCTCGCTGTTAGCGGGAGTGAATGAGCAGTTCTTC.

This clone occurred once. V and J are TRBV2 and TRBJ1-1; TRBD1 might be the D (5 bases). CDR3 length equals 11 residues. Trimming left V 7 bases short and J 11 bases short, with 14 bases between. Germline CDR1 and CDR2: SNHLY and FYNNEI. In DNA, the CDR3 is TGTGCCAGCACCGAAAGGGGATCGGCTTTCTTT. Amino acid sequence: CASTERGSAFF.

This clone is classed as medium-sized. The chain couples TRBV7-2 to TRBJ2-7; D unresolved. Germline CDR1 reads SGHTA; CDR2 reads FQGNSA. The germline V and J ends were trimmed by 4 bases and 3 bases, with 19 bases remaining between them. The CDR3 length is 16 residues. The CDR3 DNA is TGTGCCAGCAGCTCCCTTCTAGTAACCGAGAACTACGAGCAGTACTTC. Its protein product is CASSSLLVTENYEQYF. Drawing the rest from reference TRBV7-2 and TRBJ2-7, the complete variable domain is GAGVSQSPSNKVTEKGKDVELRCDPISGHTALYWYRQSLGQGLEFLIYFQGNSAPDKSGLPSDRFSAERTGGSVSTLTIQRTQQEDSAVYLCASSSLLVTENYEQYFGPGTRLTVT.

The rearrangement links TRBV6-4 to TRBJ2-3; TRBD2 matches 8 bases. Germline CDR1 MRHNA, CDR2 SNTAGT. This CDR3 region has 15 residues. V dropped 5 bases and J dropped 0; count of bases not matched to a gene: 4. CDR3 residues: CASSLLAASTDTQYF. The CDR3 DNA reads TGTGCCAGCAGTCTACTAGCGGCTAGCACAGATACGCAGTATTTT.

The chain recombines TRBV27 with TRBJ1-1; D remains ambiguous. Germline CDR1 reads MNHEY; CDR2 reads SMNVEV (reference sequence). Trimming removed 6 bases from V and 3 bases from J, with 11 bases in between. The CDR3 has 13 residues. CDR3 sequence (DNA): TGTGCCAGCAGCCGTGGGCCTTACACTGAAGCTTTCTTT. Its protein product is CASSRGPYTEAFF.

The chain carries TRBV24-1 and TRBJ2-3; 8 bases line up with TRBD2. J lost 6 bases, V lost 3 bases, and 7 bases had no gene match. The CDR3 length is 15 residues. CDR1 KGHDR and CDR2 SFDVKD come from the germline V gene. The CDR3 loop reads CATSDTGGPGDTQYF. The CDR3 DNA follows: TGTGCCACCAGTGATACGGGAGGGCCGGGGGATACGCAGTATTTT.